This T cell receptor (beta chain) was sequenced during a study of T cell repertoires in cytomegalovirus infection. Study background: Both recently identified HLA-C-restricted and well-studied HLA-B-restricted CMV epitopes were used in the study. Shared public TCR beta signatures pointed to both CMV infection and a matching HLA type.

V was cut by 1 base and J by 3 bases, with 10 bases left in between. The CDR3 consists of 15 residues. CDR1 SEHNR and CDR2 FQNEAQ come from the germline V gene (reference sequence). This clonotype came up a few times. Its target is not known. Study-level points and caveats: CMV-specific TCR beta clonotypes restricted by HLA-C dominated the ex vivo response. Cumulated frequencies of public TCR beta families served to identify carriers of CMV plus the relevant HLA.

TCRdb redid the calling of the reads with MiXCR, one entry per CDR3 protein. The sample records around 900,000 distinct CDR3 sequences, around 32% being singletons. This clonotype was obtained from a human donor in good health (CMV status not recorded). Some clones in this sample may be carry-over from other donors' samples. The J gene is TRBJ2-1, the V gene TRBV7-9; D gene unclear. The sequences come from cultured CD8+ T cells from PBMCs, collected from culture after CMV antigen stimulation. CDR3 DNA: TGTGCCAGCAGCTTAGGGGGAAATGTCTACAATGAGCAGTTCTTC. Protein: CASSLGGNVYNEQFF.